A selection of T cell receptor beta chains follows, all from one sample in a study of a mutant IDH1 vaccine in newly diagnosed glioma. No antigen has been identified for these receptors. TCRdb keeps only in-frame clones here, not all; method: immunoSEQ multiplex PCR. The profile shows roughly 110,000 clones, roughly 90% of them singletons. Sequenced material: PBMCs, taken from a glioma patient whose treatment included an IDH1 peptide vaccine. The receptors derive from a woman aged 50 to 60 with glioma. Both conserved end residues are part of each CDR3. The D gene is left open where the match is weak. Clone size is stated in some rows and not others, as once, few, many or a class when expanded.

V: TRBV6-5
J: TRBJ1-5
size: .
D: .
CDR3: CASSYSYRANQPQHF
DNA: TGTGCCAGCAGTTACTCGTACAGGGCCAATCAGCCCCAGCATTTT

V: TRBV27
J: TRBJ2-2
size: .
D: TRBD2
CDR3: CASSWGGTNTGELFF
DNA: TGTGCCAGCAGTTGGGGAGGGACGAACACCGGGGAGCTGTTTTTT

V: TRBV6-1
J: TRBJ2-5
size: .
D: .
CDR3: CASSIQQETQYF
DNA: TGTGCCAGCTCGATACAGCAAGAGACCCAGTACTTC

V: TRBV6-1
J: TRBJ1-5
size: .
D: .
CDR3: CATRGGQPQHF
DNA: TGTGCCACCCGGGGCGGCCAGCCCCAGCATTTT

V: TRBV12-2
J: TRBJ2-7
size: .
D: .
CDR3: CASRSLLGRGLYEQYF
DNA: TGTGCAAGTCGCTCCCTGTTGGGCAGGGGGCTTTACGAGCAGTACTTC

V: TRBV29-1
J: TRBJ2-7
size: .
D: .
CDR3: CSVADGHPGAEQYF
DNA: TGCAGCGTTGCAGATGGACACCCCGGGGCCGAGCAGTACTTC

V: TRBV7-9
J: TRBJ1-4
size: .
D: TRBD1
CDR3: CASSLTKDRGYEKLFF
DNA: TGTGCCAGCAGCTTAACCAAGGACAGGGGGTATGAAAAACTGTTTTTT

V: TRBV27
J: TRBJ2-6
size: .
D: .
CDR3: CASSFGSSGANVLTF
DNA: TGTGCCAGCAGTTTCGGGAGCTCTGGGGCCAACGTCCTGACTTTC

V: TRBV9
J: TRBJ2-1
size: once
D: TRBD2
CDR3: CASSEGLDRLPYNEQFF
DNA: TGTGCCAGCAGCGAGGGACTAGACAGGCTTCCTTACAATGAGCAGTTCTTC

V: TRBV29-1
J: TRBJ1-5
size: .
D: .
CDR3: CSVEGRRGNQPQHF
DNA: TGCAGCGTTGAAGGGCGGAGGGGCAATCAGCCCCAGCATTTT

V: TRBV2
J: TRBJ2-3
size: .
D: .
CDR3: CASSELGPGVGTDTQYF
DNA: TGTGCCAGCAGTGAATTGGGCCCGGGGGTTGGCACAGATACGCAGTATTTT

V: TRBV11-2
J: TRBJ2-5
size: .
D: .
CDR3: CASSLVGGTETQYF
DNA: TGTGCCAGCAGCTTAGTGGGCGGGACGGAGACCCAGTACTTC

V: TRBV7-6
J: TRBJ2-7
size: .
D: TRBD2
CDR3: CASSKRVAAGDEQYF
DNA: TGTGCCAGCAGCAAAAGGGTGGCAGCGGGAGACGAGCAGTACTTC

V: TRBV19
J: TRBJ2-7
size: .
D: .
CDR3: CASSRDSYSYEQYF
DNA: TGTGCCAGTAGTAGAGACAGTTACTCCTACGAGCAGTACTTC

V: TRBV11-3
J: TRBJ2-1
size: .
D: TRBD2
CDR3: CASSLGGTSGRNEQFF
DNA: TGTGCCAGCAGCTTAGGGGGGACTAGCGGGAGAAATGAGCAGTTCTTC

V: TRBV10-3
J: TRBJ1-1
size: few
D: .
CDR3: CAIKPAGPVNTEAFF
DNA: TGTGCCATCAAACCCGCAGGGCCCGTTAACACTGAAGCTTTCTTT

V: TRBV7-6
J: TRBJ1-3
size: .
D: .
CDR3: CASSSGLEGSGNTIYF
DNA: TGTGCCAGCAGCTCCGGGCTCGAAGGCTCTGGAAACACCATATATTTT

V: TRBV7-8
J: TRBJ2-2
size: .
D: TRBD1
CDR3: CASSPLRGQGGATGELFF
DNA: TGTGCCAGCAGCCCTTTACGAGGACAGGGGGGCGCCACCGGGGAGCTGTTTTTT

V: TRBV7-2
J: TRBJ1-1
size: .
D: TRBD1
CDR3: CASSSSTGGVEAFF
DNA: TGTGCCAGCAGTAGTAGTACAGGGGGCGTTGAAGCTTTCTTT

V: TRBV13
J: TRBJ2-7
size: .
D: .
CDR3: CAGSLARYEQYF
DNA: TGTGCCGGCAGCTTAGCGAGGTACGAGCAGTACTTC

V: TRBV27
J: TRBJ2-6
size: .
D: .
CDR3: CASSAWTLGRLTF
DNA: TGTGCCAGCAGCGCCTGGACCCTAGGGCGTCTGACTTTC

V: TRBV28
J: TRBJ1-4
size: .
D: .
CDR3: CASSSPGSKLFF
DNA: TGTGCCAGCAGTTCGCCAGGATCTAAACTGTTTTTT

V: TRBV5-1
J: TRBJ2-3
size: few
D: .
CDR3: CASSFSGSTDTQYF
DNA: TGCGCCAGCAGCTTTAGCGGTAGCACAGATACGCAGTATTTT

V: TRBV19
J: TRBJ2-2
size: .
D: .
CDR3: CASMGQINTGELFF
DNA: TGTGCCAGTATGGGGCAGATAAACACCGGGGAGCTGTTTTTT

V: TRBV9
J: TRBJ2-2
size: .
D: .
CDR3: CASSSTGNTGELFF
DNA: TGTGCCAGCAGCTCAACAGGGAACACCGGGGAGCTGTTTTTT

V: TRBV7-9
J: TRBJ2-7
size: .
D: TRBD2
CDR3: CASSQPLRASGRAVHEQYF
DNA: TGTGCCAGCAGCCAACCTTTGAGGGCTAGCGGGAGGGCGGTCCACGAGCAGTACTTC

V: TRBV29-1
J: TRBJ1-2
size: .
D: TRBD1
CDR3: CSVGGQNYGYTF
DNA: TGCAGCGTCGGGGGACAGAACTATGGCTACACCTTC

V: TRBV7-8
J: TRBJ2-5
size: few
D: TRBD2
CDR3: CASRSILRTRGQETQYF
DNA: TGTGCCAGCAGATCCATATTGCGGACTAGAGGACAAGAGACCCAGTACTTC

V: TRBV30
J: TRBJ1-3
size: .
D: .
CDR3: CALNRDTSGNTIYF
DNA: TGTGCCTTAAACCGGGACACCTCTGGAAACACCATATATTTT

V: TRBV10-2
J: TRBJ1-5
size: .
D: .
CDR3: CASSPNNQPQHF
DNA: TGCGCCAGCAGTCCGAACAATCAGCCCCAGCATTTT

V: TRBV18
J: TRBJ1-2
size: .
D: .
CDR3: CASSLDGVTGYTF
DNA: TGTGCCAGCTCACTGGACGGGGTCACTGGCTACACCTTC

V: TRBV7-6
J: TRBJ2-1
size: .
D: TRBD2
CDR3: CASSPRTSGSSYNEQFF
DNA: TGTGCCAGCAGCCCGCGCACTAGCGGAAGCTCCTACAATGAGCAGTTCTTC

V: TRBV2
J: TRBJ2-5
size: .
D: .
CDR3: CASTKGEGGQETQYF
DNA: TGTGCCAGCACCAAGGGGGAGGGAGGTCAAGAGACCCAGTACTTC